Shown below are 7 T cell receptor beta chains from a single sample sequenced in a study of cytomegalovirus exposure and HLA in healthy donors. PCR amplification relied on 60 Vbeta primers (plus 13 Jbeta primers). Measured with immunoSEQ multiplex PCR; TCRdb has only the in-frame clones, and not every one. The data hold 180,000 or so clones, with about four fifths observed a single time. Sequencing was done on a sample of PBMCs. The receptors here all came from a young woman in good health and CMV-seronegative.

Remarks on this clone: One end of the junction fails to match germline, which may point to a read error. The chain combines TRBV5-6 with TRBJ1-5, with 9 bases matching TRBD1. The CDR3 is 17 amino acids. Germline V lookup: CDR1 SGHDT, CDR2 YYEEEE. The CDR3 region has the DNA TGTGCCAGCAGCTTGATGACAGGGGGTAATAGCGATCAGCCCCAGCATTTT. Amino acid sequence: CASSLMTGGNSDQPQHF.

The chain recombines TRBV2 with TRBJ2-4, with 12 positions matching TRBD1. The CDR3 is made up of 16 amino acids. Germline CDR1 and CDR2: SNHLY and FYNNEI. With V trimmed by 6 bases and J by 2 bases, 5 bases remained unmatched. The DNA for the CDR3 is TGTGCCAGCAGGGGGACAGGGGGCGCGTCCAAAAACATTCAGTACTTC. It is translated as CASRGTGGASKNIQYF.

Concerning this clone: Compared with germline, one end of the junction differs, possibly owing to a read error. The V and J genes are TRBV29-1 and TRBJ1-5; unclear D gene. Germline V gene lookup returns CDR1 SQVTM and CDR2 ANQGSEA. The CDR3 totals 13 residues. The CDR3 DNA reads as TGCAGCGTTGAAGAGGAGGGAATTCAGCCCCAGCGTTTT. As protein: CSVEEEGIQPQRF.

The rearrangement links TRBV7-9 to TRBJ2-7; 7 positions match TRBD2. This CDR3 has 16 residues. The germline V gene encodes CDR1 SEHNR and CDR2 FQNEAQ (reference sequence). The ends lost 4 bases at V and 0 bases at J; junction bases unmatched: 9. The CDR3 DNA reads as TGTGCCAGCAGCTCGCCCGGAGCGGGGAGCTCCTACGAGCAGTACTTC. Protein product: CASSSPGAGSSYEQYF.

This clone was counted between two and nine times. V gene TRBV6-1 combines with J gene TRBJ2-3, with D hard to call. Germline assignment: CDR1 MNHNS and CDR2 SASEGT. CDR3 length: 11 amino acids. The germline V and J ends were trimmed by 6 bases and 2 bases, with 3 bases remaining between them. CDR3 nucleotide sequence: TGTGCCAGCAGACTCACAGATACGCAGTATTTT. Protein product: CASRLTDTQYF.

V and J are TRBV18 and TRBJ2-4; 9 bases map to TRBD1. The germline gives CDR1 KGHSH, CDR2 LQKENI. V lost 1 base, J lost 7 bases, and 14 bases stayed unmatched. The CDR3 consists of 18 residues. Written as DNA, the CDR3 is TGTGCCAGCTCACCACTTAACGAGGACAGGGGAGATTCTAACATTCAGTACTTC. Translating gives CASSPLNEDRGDSNIQYF.

The genes are TRBV11-2 and TRBJ1-5; no reliable D call. V dropped 1 base and J dropped 5 bases, with 12 bases sitting between them. Germline V gene lookup returns CDR1 SGHAT and CDR2 FQNNGV. The CDR3 is 15 residues long. For the CDR3, the DNA is TGTGCCAGCAGCTTAGGATCCGGGGAGGATCAGCCCCAGCATTTT. Its translation is CASSLGSGEDQPQHF.